The 27 T cell receptor beta chains listed next were all sequenced from one sample in a study of CD8 T cells in Susac syndrome. Random hexamers were used to reverse transcribe about 0.45 to 1 ug of RNA. Using its own MiXCR run on the immunoSEQ multiplex PCR reads, TCRdb lists one record per CDR3 protein. Here the sample spans about 150,000 distinct CDR3 sequences, over 95% being singletons. Sequences were obtained from CD8+ T cells from PBMCs. All receptors derive from a human donor with multiple sclerosis.

The CDR3 region has the DNA TGTGCCAGCAGCCAAGACCGTCTGGGGGGCGGCACTGAAGCTTTCTTT. Protein: CASSQDRLGGGTEAFF. This sequence joins TRBV14 and TRBJ1-1; D possibly corresponds to TRBD1 (6 bases). CDR3 length equals 16 residues. V was pared by 0 bases and J by 4 bases, with 15 bases between. Per germline, CDR1 SGHDN and CDR2 FVKESK.

This chain links TRBV30 with TRBJ1-1, with D uncertain. V was cut by 5 bases and J by 2 bases, with 3 bases left in between. CDR3 length: 10 residues. From germline, CDR1 is GTSNPN and CDR2 SVGIG (reference sequence). The CDR3 DNA is TGTGCCTGGGGAAACACTGAAGCTTTCTTT. Translation gives CAWGNTEAFF.

The chain is built from TRBV12-3 or TRBV12-4 and TRBJ1-1; no definite D call. The CDR3 is 12 residues long. The V end was cut by 4 bases, the J end by 4 bases, with 7 bases between. The CDR3 is CASSSPGTEAFF. The CDR3 DNA follows: TGTGCCAGCAGTTCCCCGGGCACTGAAGCTTTCTTT.

The chain employs TRBV12-5 and TRBJ1-2; D call uncertain. V was trimmed by 2 bases and J by 4 bases, leaving 11 bases between them. CDR3 length equals 14 residues. Looked up from germline, CDR1 is LGHNT and CDR2 is FRNRAP. In DNA, the CDR3 is TGTGCTAGTGGTTTGCCAGCCCAGACCTATGGCTACACCTTC. Its protein product is CASGLPAQTYGYTF.

The chain employs TRBV15 and TRBJ2-2; the D is unclear. Trimming removed 5 bases at V and 0 bases at J, with 13 bases between. The germline gives CDR1 LNHNV, CDR2 YYDKDF (reference sequence). There are 16 residues in the CDR3. The CDR3 nucleotides read TGTGCCACCAGCTGGGGTACAGCAACGAACACCGGGGAGCTGTTTTTT. It yields the protein CATSWGTATNTGELFF. The whole variable domain, filled in from reference TRBV15 and TRBJ2-2, reads DAMVIQNPRYQVTQFGKPVTLSCSQTLNHNVMYWYQQKSSQAPKLLFHYYDKDFNNEADTPDNFQSRRPNTSFCFLDIRSPGLGDTAMYLCATSWGTATNTGELFFGEGSRLTVL.

The chain has TRBV2 and TRBJ1-1; no clear D. Germline CDR1 SNHLY, CDR2 FYNNEI. Trimming pared 4 bases from V and 0 bases from J, leaving 9 bases between. The CDR3 runs to 14 residues. CDR3 nucleotide sequence: TGTGCCAGCAGTGTTGGAGAAATGAACACTGAAGCTTTCTTT. Protein sequence: CASSVGEMNTEAFF.

This clonotype came up a few times. The J gene is TRBJ2-7, the V gene TRBV27; TRBD2 matches 9 bases. Germline V gene sequence: CDR1 MNHEY, CDR2 SMNVEV (reference sequence). This CDR3 region has 13 residues. V lost 7 bases, J lost 3 bases, and 4 bases stayed unmatched. For the CDR3, the DNA is TGTGCCAGCACGCGGCGGGGGGGCTACGAGCAGTACTTC. Translating gives CASTRRGGYEQYF.

The chain combines TRBV27 with TRBJ2-2; D is perhaps TRBD1 (6 bases). Per germline, CDR1 MNHEY and CDR2 SMNVEV (reference sequence). This CDR3 region has 14 residues. Deletions cut 6 bases from V and 6 bases from J, with 14 bases between. The CDR3 nucleotides read TGTGCCAGCAGCCATACGGACAGACCCGGGGAGCTGTTTTTT. Encoded protein: CASSHTDRPGELFF.

V gene TRBV4-1 combines with J gene TRBJ2-1; no firm D call. The CDR3 contains 14 residues. The germline gives CDR1 MGHRA, CDR2 YSYEKL. Trimming removed 0 bases from V and 7 bases from J, with 10 bases in between. CDR3 amino acids: CASSQERDMNEQFF. The CDR3 DNA is TGCGCCAGCAGCCAAGAGCGCGACATGAATGAGCAGTTCTTC.

The V gene is TRBV12-3 or TRBV12-4, the J gene TRBJ2-5; TRBD2 matches 9 bases. Trimming at V came to 4 bases and at J to 6 bases, leaving 15 bases not matched to a gene. This CDR3 comprises 17 residues. The CDR3 nucleotides read TGTGCCAGCAGTTGGACATTAGCGGGGGCAGATGTGAAGACCCAGTACTTC. It translates to CASSWTLAGADVKTQYF.

This chain links TRBV20-1 with TRBJ1-3, with a possible D match to TRBD1 (5 bases). Deletions cut 0 bases from V and 1 base from J, with 10 bases between. Germline CDR1 and CDR2: DFQATT and SNEGSKA (reference sequence). CDR3 size: 15 residues. The CDR3 reads CSARDGAVSGNTIYF. The DNA of the CDR3 is TGCAGTGCTAGAGATGGGGCGGTTTCTGGAAACACCATATATTTT.

Points on this clonotype: Since the CDR3 does not end with the conserved phenylalanine or tryptophan, this likely comes from a read error. The DNA is left out, because the CDR3 cannot be placed on it with certainty; the CDR3 is given as TCRdb lists it. The chain is built from TRBV2 and TRBJ1-2; the table's D call TRBD1 went unverified against the DNA. The CDR3 contains 11 residues when both ends are counted. The germline V gene encodes CDR1 SNHLY and CDR2 FYNNEI. CDR3: CASYGTAAPKL.

This chain joins TRBV30 and TRBJ2-7, with TRBD1 matching 7 bases. There are 13 residues in the CDR3. Germline CDR1 reads GTSNPN; CDR2 reads SVGIG (reference sequence). V was pared by 4 bases and J by 4 bases, with 7 bases of the junction left unmatched. The CDR3 bases are TGTGCCTGGAACCCGGGACAGAAATACGAGCAGTACTTC. Its protein is CAWNPGQKYEQYF.

This chain connects TRBV7-9 to TRBJ2-2, with TRBD1 as a possible D gene (6 bases). CDR3 length: 14 residues. CDR1 SEHNR and CDR2 FQNEAQ come from the germline V gene (reference sequence). The germline V and J ends were trimmed by 8 bases and 1 base, with 11 bases remaining between them. DNA for the CDR3: TGTGCCAGCGCCCTACAGGGGAACACCGGGGAGCTGTTTTTT. The encoded protein is CASALQGNTGELFF.

This chain joins TRBV20-1 and TRBJ1-1, with D tentatively TRBD1 (6 bases). Trimming left V 0 bases short and J 11 bases short, with 19 bases between. The germline V gene has CDR1 DFQATT and CDR2 SNEGSKA (reference sequence). The CDR3 has 14 amino acids. CDR3 sequence reads: CSARDDRTDNVAFF. The CDR3 coding sequence is TGCAGTGCTAGAGATGATCGGACAGACAACGTTGCTTTCTTT.

This rearrangement joins TRBV4-1 to TRBJ1-5; D call uncertain. Trimming shortened V by 3 bases and J by 5 bases, and 11 bases separated the two germline ends. Germline V gene data show CDR1 as MGHRA and CDR2 as YSYEKL. CDR3 length: 14 residues. CDR3 sequence reads: CASSHTSTDQPQHF. The CDR3 bases are TGCGCCAGCAGCCACACCTCGACCGATCAGCCCCAGCATTTT.

CDR3 sequence (DNA): TGCAGCGTTGAAGGAGGGGCTGGAAACACCATATATTTT. Encoded protein: CSVEGGAGNTIYF. The chain is built from TRBV29-1 and TRBJ1-3, with D tentatively TRBD1 (5 bases). The CDR3 runs 13 residues. Trimming shortened V by 1 base and J by 2 bases, and 6 bases separated the two germline ends. Germline CDR1 and CDR2: SQVTM and ANQGSEA.

The CDR3 DNA sequence: TGTGCCAGCTCACCGAGCTCTGGGGACTCCTACGAGCAGTACGTC. Translated: CASSPSSGDSYEQYV. The chain uses TRBV18 and TRBJ2-7; unclear D gene. V was clipped by 3 bases and J by 0 bases, with 12 bases between them. CDR1 and CDR2 (germline): KGHSH, LQKENI. This CDR3 has 15 residues.

The chain is built from TRBV28 and TRBJ2-7; D possibly corresponds to TRBD1 (5 bases). The CDR3 runs to 15 residues. In germline, CDR1 is MDHEN, CDR2 SYDVKM. V was pared by 5 bases and J by 0 bases, with 14 bases between. The CDR3 region has the DNA TGTGCCAGCAGTACCGTAACAGGTAGCTCCTACGAGCAGTACGTC. It yields the protein CASSTVTGSSYEQYV.

The CDR3 DNA reads TGCGCCAGCAGCCAGTGGTCGAGCACTGAAGCTTTCTTT. It is translated as CASSQWSSTEAFF. This chain links TRBV4-1 with TRBJ1-1; D is uncertain. The CDR3 runs to 13 residues. Germline loops: CDR1 MGHRA, CDR2 YSYEKL. The V end lost 3 bases, the J end lost 4 bases, and 9 bases lay between the germline ends.

The CDR3 bases are TGTGCCTGGAGGGAACAAAGGAACACTGAAGCTTTCTTT. Protein product: CAWREQRNTEAFF. V gene TRBV30 combines with J gene TRBJ1-1; D not certain. CDR3 length equals 13 residues. V gave up 3 bases and J gave up 1 base, with 9 bases separating them. Germline V CDR1 and CDR2: GTSNPN, SVGIG (reference sequence).

The V gene is TRBV6-1, the J gene TRBJ2-1; D perhaps matches TRBD1 (6 bases). CDR1 is MNHNS and CDR2 is SASEGT in the germline V gene. The CDR3 runs 15 residues. With 6 bases removed from V and 4 bases from J, the gap between germline ends came to 16 bases. This CDR3 reads CASSLGQKFYNEQFF. The CDR3 DNA reads as TGTGCCAGCAGCTTAGGACAGAAGTTTTACAATGAGCAGTTCTTC.

The chain couples TRBV9 to TRBJ2-1; 7 bases line up with TRBD2. The CDR3 has 17 residues. J gave up 4 bases and V 0 bases, and 10 bases lay outside the gene matches. The V gene's germline CDR1 is SGDLS and CDR2 YYNGEE. The CDR3 sequence: CASSVAPAGPQYNEQFF. In nucleotides, the CDR3 is TGTGCCAGCAGCGTAGCGCCAGCGGGGCCACAGTACAATGAGCAGTTCTTC.

The chain links TRBV20-1 to TRBJ1-1; TRBD1 agrees at 8 bases. Germline V gene data show CDR1 as DFQATT and CDR2 as SNEGSKA (reference sequence). The CDR3 covers 13 residues. The V segment lost 0 bases and the J segment 8 bases; nucleotides outside the gene matches: 5. Here the CDR3 reads CSARDRQGAEAFF. The CDR3 DNA reads as TGCAGTGCTAGAGATCGGCAGGGGGCCGAAGCTTTCTTT.

The V and J genes are TRBV30 and TRBJ2-5; D possibly matches TRBD1 or TRBD2 (5 bases each). The CDR3 extends over 15 amino acids. V lost 7 bases, J lost 5 bases, and 23 bases lay in between. The V gene's germline CDR1 is GTSNPN and CDR2 SVGIG (reference sequence). The CDR3 nucleotides read TGTGCCTCTAGGGACGGATCCCTTTCCAGGGAGACCCAGTACTTC. It is translated as CASRDGSLSRETQYF.

The chain has TRBV4-1 and TRBJ1-1, with TRBD1 identical over 8 bases. Germline V gene data show CDR1 as MGHRA and CDR2 as YSYEKL. The CDR3 runs to 17 residues. The junction had 13 bases not matched to a gene; V was cut back by 3 bases and J by 4 bases. CDR3 nucleotides: TGCGCCAGCAGCCAGAATAACAGGGGGGATTGGGGCACTGAAGCTTTCTTT. Protein product: CASSQNNRGDWGTEAFF.

J is TRBJ2-3 and V is TRBV5-1; D unresolved. The length of the CDR3 is 16 residues. CDR1 SGHRS and CDR2 YFSETQ come from the germline V gene. V lost 0 bases and J 2 bases, leaving 13 bases between the germline ends. The CDR3 DNA follows: TGCGCCAGCAGCTTGGTCGTGCAGCCTAACACAGATACGCAGTATTTT. This encodes CASSLVVQPNTDTQYF. Full variable domain (rest looked up from reference TRBV5-1 and TRBJ2-3): KAGVTQTPRYLIKTRGQQVTLSCSPISGHRSVSWYQQTPGQGLQFLFEYFSETQRNKGNFPGRFSGRQFSNSRSEMNVSTLELGDSALYLCASSLVVQPNTDTQYFGPGTRLTVL.